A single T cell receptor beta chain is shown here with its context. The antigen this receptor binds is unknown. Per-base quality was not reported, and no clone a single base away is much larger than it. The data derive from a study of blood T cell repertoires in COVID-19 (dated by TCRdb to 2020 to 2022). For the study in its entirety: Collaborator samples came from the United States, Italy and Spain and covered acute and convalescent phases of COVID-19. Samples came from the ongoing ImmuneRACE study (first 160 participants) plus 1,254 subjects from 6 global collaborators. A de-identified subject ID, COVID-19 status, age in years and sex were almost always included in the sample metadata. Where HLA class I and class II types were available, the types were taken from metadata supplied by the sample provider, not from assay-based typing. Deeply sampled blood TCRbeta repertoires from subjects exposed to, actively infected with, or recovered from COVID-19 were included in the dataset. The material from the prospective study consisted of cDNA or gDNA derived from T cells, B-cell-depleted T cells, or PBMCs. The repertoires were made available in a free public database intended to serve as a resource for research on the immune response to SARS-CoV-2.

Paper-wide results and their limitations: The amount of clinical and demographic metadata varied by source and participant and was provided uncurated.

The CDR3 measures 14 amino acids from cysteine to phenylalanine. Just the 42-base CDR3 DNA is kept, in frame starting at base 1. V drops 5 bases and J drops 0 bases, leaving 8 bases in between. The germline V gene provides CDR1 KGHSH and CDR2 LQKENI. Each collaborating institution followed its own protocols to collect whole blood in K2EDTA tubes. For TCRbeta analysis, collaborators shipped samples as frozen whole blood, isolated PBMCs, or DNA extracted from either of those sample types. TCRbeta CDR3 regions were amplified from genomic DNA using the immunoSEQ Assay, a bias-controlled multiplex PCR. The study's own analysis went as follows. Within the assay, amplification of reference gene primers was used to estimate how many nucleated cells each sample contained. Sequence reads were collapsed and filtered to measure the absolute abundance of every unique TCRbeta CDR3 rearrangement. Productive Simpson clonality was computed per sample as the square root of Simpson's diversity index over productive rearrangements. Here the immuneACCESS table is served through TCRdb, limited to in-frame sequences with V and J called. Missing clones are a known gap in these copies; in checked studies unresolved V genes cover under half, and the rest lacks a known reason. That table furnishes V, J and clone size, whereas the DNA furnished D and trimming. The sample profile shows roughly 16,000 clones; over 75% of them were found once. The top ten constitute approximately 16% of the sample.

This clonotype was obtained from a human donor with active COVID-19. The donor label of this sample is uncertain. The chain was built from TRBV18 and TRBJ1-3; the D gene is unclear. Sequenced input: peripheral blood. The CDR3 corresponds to CASSIHSSGNTIYF. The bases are TGTGCCAGCTCAATACATTCCTCTGGAAACACCATATATTTT. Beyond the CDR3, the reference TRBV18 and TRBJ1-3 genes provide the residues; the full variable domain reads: NAGVMQNPRHLVRRRGQEARLRCSPMKGHSHVYWYRQLPEEGLKFMVYLQKENIIDESGMPKERFSAEFPKEGPSILRIQQVVRGDSAAYFCASSIHSSGNTIYFGEGSWLTVV.